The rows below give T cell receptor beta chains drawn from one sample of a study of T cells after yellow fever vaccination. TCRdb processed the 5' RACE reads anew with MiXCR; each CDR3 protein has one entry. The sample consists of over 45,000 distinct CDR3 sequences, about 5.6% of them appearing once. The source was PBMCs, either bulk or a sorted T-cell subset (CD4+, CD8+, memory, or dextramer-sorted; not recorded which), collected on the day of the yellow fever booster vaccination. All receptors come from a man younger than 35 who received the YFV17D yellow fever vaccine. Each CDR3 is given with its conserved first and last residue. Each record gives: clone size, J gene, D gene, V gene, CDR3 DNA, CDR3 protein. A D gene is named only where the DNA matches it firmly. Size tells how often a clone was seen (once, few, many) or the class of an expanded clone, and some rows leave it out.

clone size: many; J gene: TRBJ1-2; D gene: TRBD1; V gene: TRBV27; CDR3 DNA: TGTGCCAGCAGTTTAGGGACAGGGAGCGGCTACACCTTC; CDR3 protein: CASSLGTGSGYTF
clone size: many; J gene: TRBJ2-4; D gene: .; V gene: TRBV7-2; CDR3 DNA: TGTGCCAGCAGCCCGGACCTGGGACGCAGCATTCAGTACTTC; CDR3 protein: CASSPDLGRSIQYF
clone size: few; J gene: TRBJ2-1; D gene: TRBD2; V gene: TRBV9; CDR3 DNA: TGTGCCAGTCCAAAGCGGCTAGCGGGGGGCTACAATGAGCAGTTCTTC; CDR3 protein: CASPKRLAGGYNEQFF
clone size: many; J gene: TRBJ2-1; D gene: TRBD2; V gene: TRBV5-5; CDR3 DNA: TGTGCCAGCAGCCTACGGACTAGCGGGGGGATTGGTGAGCAGTTCTTC; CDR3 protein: CASSLRTSGGIGEQFF
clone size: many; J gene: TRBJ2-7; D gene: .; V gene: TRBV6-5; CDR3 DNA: TGTGCCAGCAGTTACTTCCAGAGCTCCTACGAGCAGTACTTC; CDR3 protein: CASSYFQSSYEQYF
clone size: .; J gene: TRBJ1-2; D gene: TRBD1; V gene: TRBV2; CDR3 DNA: TGTGCCAGCGCGGGACAGAACTATGGCTACACCTTC; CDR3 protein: CASAGQNYGYTF
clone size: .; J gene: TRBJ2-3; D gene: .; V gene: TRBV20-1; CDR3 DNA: TGCAGTGCTCCCGGTTATACAGATACGCAGTGTTTT; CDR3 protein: CSAPGYTDTQCF
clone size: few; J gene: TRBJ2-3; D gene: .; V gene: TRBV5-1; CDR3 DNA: TGCGCCAGCAGGGAGGCAGGAACAGATACGCAGTATTTT; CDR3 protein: CASREAGTDTQYF
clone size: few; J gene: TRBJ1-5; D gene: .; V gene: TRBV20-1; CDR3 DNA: TGCAGTGCCATAGACGGGGGAATCAATCAGCCCCAGCATTTT; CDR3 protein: CSAIDGGINQPQHF
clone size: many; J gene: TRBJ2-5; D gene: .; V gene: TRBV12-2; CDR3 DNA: TGTGCAAGTCGCTCGAACCTTTCCGGGACAGGGGGCGCCGGGGACCAAGAGACCCAGTACTTC; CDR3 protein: CASRSNLSGTGGAGDQETQYF
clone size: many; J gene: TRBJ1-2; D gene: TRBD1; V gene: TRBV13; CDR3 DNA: TGTGCCAGCAGCCTAGGGGGACAGGGAAGCTATGGCTACACCTTC; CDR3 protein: CASSLGGQGSYGYTF
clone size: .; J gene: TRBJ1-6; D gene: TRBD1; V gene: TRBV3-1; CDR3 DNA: TGTGCCAGCAGCAGGAGGGGGACAGGGGCCTATAATTCACCCCTCCACTTT; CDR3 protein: CASSRRGTGAYNSPLHF
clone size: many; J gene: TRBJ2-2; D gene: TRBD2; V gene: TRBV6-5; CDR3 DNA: TGTGCCAGCAGTTACCGGGGGGGCGCAAGTTACACCGGGGAGCTGTTTTTT; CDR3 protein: CASSYRGGASYTGELFF
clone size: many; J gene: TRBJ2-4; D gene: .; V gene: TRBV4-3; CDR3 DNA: TGCGCCAGCAGCCAAGATCTCGCAGCGACAGCCTCACAGTACTTC; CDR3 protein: CASSQDLAATASQYF
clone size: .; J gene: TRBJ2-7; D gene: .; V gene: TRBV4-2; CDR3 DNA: TGTGCCAGCAGCCAGCGTCTAGGCCAATCCTACGAGCAGTACTTC; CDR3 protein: CASSQRLGQSYEQYF
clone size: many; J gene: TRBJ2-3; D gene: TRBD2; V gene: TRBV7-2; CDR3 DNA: TGTGCCAGCAGCTTAGTCTCGGGGGGAACAGATACGCAGTATTTT; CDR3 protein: CASSLVSGGTDTQYF
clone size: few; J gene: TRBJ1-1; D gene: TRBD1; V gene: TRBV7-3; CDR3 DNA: TGTGCCAGCAGCGCAAAGGGGGCGAAGAGCACTGAAGCTTTCTTT; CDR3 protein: CASSAKGAKSTEAFF
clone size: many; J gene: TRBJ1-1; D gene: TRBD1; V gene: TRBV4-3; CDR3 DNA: TGCGCCAGCAGCCTAGACTCACAGGGGTACACTGAAGCTTTCTTT; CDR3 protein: CASSLDSQGYTEAFF
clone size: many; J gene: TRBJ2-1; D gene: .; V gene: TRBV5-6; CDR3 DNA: TGTGCCAGCAGCTTGGGGGAAAGTTTTTACAATGAGCAGTTCTTC; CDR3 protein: CASSLGESFYNEQFF
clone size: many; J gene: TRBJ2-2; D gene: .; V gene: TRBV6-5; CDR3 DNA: TGTGCCAGCAGCCCTTTTCGGGGGTCTGACACCGGGGAGCTGTTTTTT; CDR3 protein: CASSPFRGSDTGELFF
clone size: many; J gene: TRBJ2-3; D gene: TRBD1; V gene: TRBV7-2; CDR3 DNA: TGTGCCAGCAGACACACAGGGGGCGCTGATACGCAGTATTTT; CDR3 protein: CASRHTGGADTQYF
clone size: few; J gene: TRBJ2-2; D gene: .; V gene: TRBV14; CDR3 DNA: TGTGCCAGCAGCCCACTTTTGGGGGGGCATCCCGGGGAGCTGTTTTTT; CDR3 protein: CASSPLLGGHPGELFF
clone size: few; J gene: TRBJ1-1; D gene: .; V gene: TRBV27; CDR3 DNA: TGTGCCAGCAGTCCTTTCGACAACGCCTTCTCAGCTTTCTTT; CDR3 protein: CASSPFDNAFSAFF
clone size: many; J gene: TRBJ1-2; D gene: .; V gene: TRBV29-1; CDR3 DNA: TGCAGCGTTGAAGAGTTAGGGAGGGACTATGGCTACACCTTC; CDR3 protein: CSVEELGRDYGYTF
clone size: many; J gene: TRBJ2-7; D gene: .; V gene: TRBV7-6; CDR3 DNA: TGTGCCAGCAGCCCCTCCTTGAAGGCCCACGAGCAGTACTTC; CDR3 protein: CASSPSLKAHEQYF
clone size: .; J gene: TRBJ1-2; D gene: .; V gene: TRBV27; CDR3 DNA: TGTGCCAGCAGTTTAGTAGGGGCTGGCTATGGCTACACCTTC; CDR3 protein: CASSLVGAGYGYTF
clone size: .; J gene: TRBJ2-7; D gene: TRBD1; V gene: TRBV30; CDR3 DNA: TGTGCCTGGTTGACAGGGTGGGAGCAGTACTTC; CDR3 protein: CAWLTGWEQYF
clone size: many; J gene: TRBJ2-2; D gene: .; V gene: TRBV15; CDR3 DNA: TGTGCCACCAACAGTCAAAGAACCGGGGAGCTGTTTTTT; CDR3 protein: CATNSQRTGELFF
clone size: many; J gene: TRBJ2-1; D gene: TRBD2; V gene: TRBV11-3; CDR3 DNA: TGTGCCAGCAGCCCGGGGGGTTTTAATGAGCAGTTCTTC; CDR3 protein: CASSPGGFNEQFF
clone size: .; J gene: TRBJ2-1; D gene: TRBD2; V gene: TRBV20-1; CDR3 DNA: TGCAGTGCACTCCCGGGACTAGATGCCTACAATGAGCAGTTCTTC; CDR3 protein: CSALPGLDAYNEQFF
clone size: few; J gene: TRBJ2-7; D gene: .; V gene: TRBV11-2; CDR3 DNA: TGTGCCAGCGGGGGTTCCTTTTCCACCTACGAGCAGTACTTC; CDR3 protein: CASGGSFSTYEQYF
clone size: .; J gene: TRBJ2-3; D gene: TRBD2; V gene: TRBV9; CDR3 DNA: TGTGCCAGCAGCGTAGAAGCGGGGGGAGATACGCAGTATTTT; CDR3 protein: CASSVEAGGDTQYF
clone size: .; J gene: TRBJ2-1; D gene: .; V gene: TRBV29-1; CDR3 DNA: TGCAGCGCCCGGTGGTATGTGGAGGAGACGGGGGAGCAGTTCTTC; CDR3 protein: CSARWYVEETGEQFF
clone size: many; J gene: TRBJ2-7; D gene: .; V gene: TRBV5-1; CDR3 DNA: TGCGCCAGCAGCTCAGGACTGAACTACGAGCAGTACTTC; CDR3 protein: CASSSGLNYEQYF
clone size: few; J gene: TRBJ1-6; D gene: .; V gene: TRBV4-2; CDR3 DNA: TGTGCCAGCAGCCAAGATACGGGTTCACCCCTCCACTTT; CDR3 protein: CASSQDTGSPLHF
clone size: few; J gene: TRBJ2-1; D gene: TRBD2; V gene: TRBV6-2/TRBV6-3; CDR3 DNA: TGTGCCAGCAGTGGCTCCATTACTAGCGGGGTTAACAATGAGCAGTTCTTC; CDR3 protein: CASSGSITSGVNNEQFF
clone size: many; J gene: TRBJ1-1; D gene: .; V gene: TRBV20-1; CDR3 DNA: TGCAGTGTAATGCTTGAAGCTTTCTTT; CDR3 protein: CSVMLEAFF
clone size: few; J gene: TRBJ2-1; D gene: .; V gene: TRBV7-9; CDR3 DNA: TGTGCCAGCAGCTCAGGGGTGTCTGCCTACAATGAGCAGTTCTTC; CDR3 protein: CASSSGVSAYNEQFF
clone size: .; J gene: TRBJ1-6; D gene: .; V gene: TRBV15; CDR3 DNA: TGTGCCACCAGCAGATCCCCGGGACGGGGCTGGGGGTCCCTCCACTTT; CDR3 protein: CATSRSPGRGWGSLHF
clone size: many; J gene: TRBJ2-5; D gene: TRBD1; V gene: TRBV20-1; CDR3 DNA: TGCAGTGCTAGAGCAGGGACAGGGGCACGGGAGACCCAGTACTTC; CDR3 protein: CSARAGTGARETQYF
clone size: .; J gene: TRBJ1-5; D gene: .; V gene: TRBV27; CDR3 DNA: TGTGCCAGCAGTTCCACGGGCGTTGATCAGCCCCAGCATTTT; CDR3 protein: CASSSTGVDQPQHF
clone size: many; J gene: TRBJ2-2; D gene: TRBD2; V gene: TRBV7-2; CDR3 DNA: TGTGCCAGCAGCCGCCTCGGACTAGCGGGGGTTACGAACACCGGGGAGCTGTTTTTT; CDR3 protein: CASSRLGLAGVTNTGELFF
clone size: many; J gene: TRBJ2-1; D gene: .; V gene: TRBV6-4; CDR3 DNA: TGTGCCAGCAAGAGGGGGAATGAGCAGTTCTTC; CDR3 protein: CASKRGNEQFF
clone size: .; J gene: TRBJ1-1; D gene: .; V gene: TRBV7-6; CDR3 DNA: TGTGCCAGCAGCTTATATACCGGGAACACTGAAGCTTTCTTT; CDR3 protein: CASSLYTGNTEAFF
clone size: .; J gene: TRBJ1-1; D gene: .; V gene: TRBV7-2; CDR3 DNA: TGTGCCAGCAGCTTAGGTCAGGGAGGAGCCACTGAAGCTTTCTTT; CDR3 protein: CASSLGQGGATEAFF
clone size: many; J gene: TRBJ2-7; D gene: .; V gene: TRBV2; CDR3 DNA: TGTGCCAGCTTCTTCGGTCCACTCTACGAGCAGTACTTC; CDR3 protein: CASFFGPLYEQYF
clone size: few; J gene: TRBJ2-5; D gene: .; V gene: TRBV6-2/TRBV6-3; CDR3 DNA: TGTGCCAGCAGTTACCGTCGACAGATCCAAGAGACCCAGTACTTC; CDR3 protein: CASSYRRQIQETQYF
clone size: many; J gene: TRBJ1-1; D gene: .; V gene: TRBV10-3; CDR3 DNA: TGTGCCATCAGTGACAGCCGTAACACTGAAGCTTTCTTT; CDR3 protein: CAISDSRNTEAFF